A single sample is the source of the 21 T cell receptor beta chains below, sequenced in a study of CD8 T cells in ankylosing spondylitis. One entry per CDR3 protein results from TCRdb running MiXCR on the 5' RACE reads. The table has fewer than 250,000 distinct CDR3 sequences, more than 9% seen once. Specimen: blood, either unsorted or a sorted T cell fraction (not recorded which). Every receptor here comes from a male donor with ankylosing spondylitis or in good health (not recorded which).

This clonotype appeared many times. This chain joins TRBV27 and TRBJ2-7; D may be TRBD1 or TRBD2 (5 bases each). CDR3 size: 15 residues. Trimming took 1 base from V and 1 from J, leaving 11 bases between them. CDR1 is MNHEY and CDR2 is SMNVEV in the germline V gene (reference sequence). The CDR3 nucleotides are TGTGCCAGCAGTTTATGGGGCCCGGGATCCTACGAGCAGTACTTC. It codes for CASSLWGPGSYEQYF.

The chain links TRBV6-5 to TRBJ2-6; D is possibly TRBD2 (5 bases). Germline V gene sequence: CDR1 MNHEY, CDR2 SVGAGI. V was cut by 4 bases and J by 4 bases, with 20 bases left in between. The CDR3 spans 18 residues. CDR3 amino acids: CASSSAGPGFSGANVLTF. Written as DNA, the CDR3 is TGTGCCAGCAGTTCCGCGGGTCCCGGCTTCTCGGGGGCCAACGTCCTGACTTTC.

This clonotype has a count of ten or more. J is TRBJ2-7 and V is TRBV20-1; D is unresolved. V was clipped by 6 bases and J by 4 bases, with 7 bases between them. In germline, CDR1 is DFQATT, CDR2 SNEGSKA (reference sequence). The CDR3 sequence is 10 residues long. Here the CDR3 reads CSASLYEQYF. As DNA, the CDR3 is TGCAGTGCCTCTCTATACGAGCAGTACTTC.

The sample holds many counts of this clonotype. The V and J genes are TRBV21-1 and TRBJ1-6; the table's TRBD1 call for D was not verified on the DNA. TRBV21-1 is designated a pseudogene. The CDR3 contains 18 residues. The CDR3 reads CASNCGQGGNEENSPLHF. The CDR3 DNA is TGTGCCAGCAATTGTGGACAGGGCGGCAATGAAGAAAATTCACCCCTCCACTTT.

This clonotype was detected ten times or more. V and J are TRBV29-1 and TRBJ2-1, with unresolved D. The CDR3 loop spans 13 amino acids. V lost 3 bases and J lost 9, with 15 bases in between. Germline CDR1 SQVTM, CDR2 ANQGSEA. In DNA form, the CDR3 reads TGCAGCGTTGAGGGGTTCCGAGGCTCTGAGCAGTTCTTC. This gives the protein CSVEGFRGSEQFF.

The rearrangement joins TRBV25-1 to TRBJ1-1, with D possibly being TRBD1 (6 bases). The ends were cut back, 2 bases at V and 2 bases at J, with 12 bases in the middle. Looked up from germline, CDR1 is MGHDK and CDR2 is SYGVNS. The CDR3 length is 15 residues. The CDR3 region is CASSERAGANTEAFF. CDR3 coding DNA: TGTGCCAGCAGTGAAAGAGCAGGGGCCAACACTGAAGCTTTCTTT. The entire variable domain, with the rest obtained from reference TRBV25-1 and TRBJ1-1, is as follows: EADIYQTPRYLVIGTGKKITLECSQTMGHDKMYWYQQDPGMELHLIHYSYGVNSTEKGDLSSESTVSRIRTEHFPLTLESARPSHTSQYLCASSERAGANTEAFFGQGTRLTVV.

This clonotype was seen repeatedly, ten times or more. The chain uses TRBV9 and TRBJ2-1; tentatively, D is TRBD2 (6 bases). Trimming left V 3 bases short and J 4 bases short, with 11 bases between. The CDR3 consists of 14 residues. Per germline, CDR1 SGDLS and CDR2 YYNGEE. The CDR3 spells CASSASGTYNEQFF. The CDR3 DNA reads TGTGCCAGCAGCGCGTCCGGGACTTACAATGAGCAGTTCTTC.

This clonotype was found a few times. This rearrangement joins TRBV30 to TRBJ2-7; a weak D match, TRBD1 (5 bases). The CDR3 is 14 amino acids. Germline V CDR1 and CDR2: GTSNPN, SVGIG (reference sequence). The germline V and J ends were trimmed by 5 bases and 4 bases, with 18 bases remaining between them. CDR3 residues: CAWGSWGIRYEQYF. CDR3 sequence (DNA): TGTGCCTGGGGGTCATGGGGCATTCGGTACGAGCAGTACTTC.

This clonotype was picked up many times. The gene calls are TRBV27 and TRBJ2-1; perhaps TRBD2 as D (6 bases). The ends were cut back, 7 bases at V and 2 bases at J, with 15 bases in the middle. The CDR3 extends over 15 amino acids. CDR1 and CDR2 from the germline V gene are MNHEY and SMNVEV (reference sequence). CDR3 DNA sequence: TGTGCCAGCACCTTGGAGGGGAATACCTACAATGAGCAGTTCTTC. Its translation: CASTLEGNTYNEQFF.

This clonotype was recorded at least ten times. The chain carries TRBV12-3 or TRBV12-4 and TRBJ2-7, with D unclear. The V end lost 3 bases, the J end lost 1 base, and 7 bases lay between the germline ends. CDR3 length: 13 residues. The CDR3 DNA is TGTGCCAGCAGTTTTCCGTCGTCCTACGAGCAGTACTTC. Amino acid sequence: CASSFPSSYEQYF.

This clonotype was recorded at least ten times. This chain links TRBV10-3 with TRBJ2-2; 14 bases align to TRBD2. CDR1 is ENHRY and CDR2 is SYGVKD in the germline V gene. The CDR3 length is 18 residues. V dropped 0 bases and J dropped 4; count of bases not matched to a gene: 4. Written as DNA, the CDR3 is TGTGCCATCAGTGAGTCGACTAGCGGGAGGGCGATCACCGGGGAGCTGTTTTTT. This sequence encodes CAISESTSGRAITGELFF.

This clonotype was recorded at least ten times. This CDR3 is CASTLGTSGEETQYF. The DNA for the CDR3 is TGTGCCAGCACCCTCGGGACTAGCGGGGAAGAGACCCAGTACTTC. V usage is TRBV21-1 and J usage is TRBJ2-5; TRBD2, the D gene given by the table, was not confirmed from the DNA. TRBV21-1 is a pseudogene locus. The CDR3 is 15 amino acids.

This clonotype appeared many times. The CDR3 region has the DNA TGCGCCAGCAGCTTGGCCCCCAGCGGGGGCACCGGGGAGCTGTTTTTT. Its protein is CASSLAPSGGTGELFF. The J gene is TRBJ2-2, the V gene TRBV5-1, with TRBD2 matching 8 bases. Germline CDR1 reads SGHRS; CDR2 reads YFSETQ. The CDR3 consists of 16 residues. V dropped 0 bases and J dropped 4; count of bases not matched to a gene: 5.

This clonotype was seen more than once but under ten times. The chain recombines TRBV6-1 with TRBJ2-1; 10 bases line up with TRBD2. Germline CDR1 is MNHNS and CDR2 is SASEGT. This CDR3 is 16 amino acids long. J lost 3 bases, V lost 6 bases, and 8 bases had no gene match. For the CDR3, the DNA is TGTGCCAGCAGCTCCCGGGTAGCGGGAGGCTACAATGAGCAGTTCTTC. It translates to CASSSRVAGGYNEQFF.

The chain uses TRBV28 and TRBJ2-7; D may be TRBD1 (6 bases). This CDR3 has 15 residues. V was clipped by 7 bases and J by 5 bases, with 21 bases between them. Per germline, CDR1 MDHEN and CDR2 SYDVKM. The CDR3 nucleotides are TGTGCCAGCACCGTAGGGGACACAGGTCGACACGAGCAGTACTTC. This encodes CASTVGDTGRHEQYF.

This clonotype was found many times. The chain combines TRBV19 with TRBJ1-4; 7 bases agree with TRBD1. In germline, CDR1 is LNHDA, CDR2 SQIVND (reference sequence). The junction had 4 bases not matched to a gene; V was cut back by 6 bases and J by 0 bases. The CDR3 loop spans 15 amino acids. CDR3 in amino acids: CASSRTGPTNEKLFF. CDR3 sequence (DNA): TGTGCCAGTAGCCGGACAGGCCCAACTAATGAAAAACTGTTTTTT.

This clonotype was counted at least ten times. The gene calls are TRBV5-1 and TRBJ1-1; D unclear. The CDR3 has 14 residues. Trimming stripped 0 bases from V and 0 bases from J, with 6 bases between. The germline V gene encodes CDR1 SGHRS and CDR2 YFSETQ. CDR3 protein: CASSLVGLNTEAFF. In DNA form, the CDR3 reads TGCGCCAGCAGCTTGGTAGGGTTGAACACTGAAGCTTTCTTT.

This clonotype was seen only a few times. This chain links TRBV2 with TRBJ2-7, with TRBD1 matching over 8 bases. CDR1 SNHLY and CDR2 FYNNEI come from the germline V gene. The CDR3 sequence is 15 residues long. Unmatched junction bases numbered 8, after V lost 1 base and J lost 6 bases. CDR3 DNA: TGTGCCAGCAGTGAAGAGTGGACAGGGTTAATCGAGCAGTACTTC. Translating gives CASSEEWTGLIEQYF.

This clonotype was seen repeatedly, ten times or more. Just one base apart from a much larger clone, this may be a read error. The V gene is TRBV6-1, the J gene TRBJ2-3, with 10 bases identical to TRBD1. Germline trimming cut 6 bases from V and 3 bases from J; bases unmatched to any gene: 3. Germline lookup yields CDR1 MNHNS and CDR2 SASEGT. This CDR3 comprises 14 residues. This CDR3 is CASRRGQGTDTQYF. DNA of the CDR3: TGTGCCAGCAGAAGGGGACAGGGGACAGATACGCAGTATTTT.

The chain employs TRBV29-1 and TRBJ1-2; D not certain. Germline CDR1 reads SQVTM; CDR2 reads ANQGSEA. This CDR3 has 12 amino acids. V was shortened by 1 base and J by 4 bases, with 7 bases between the two germline ends. CDR3 coding DNA: TGCAGCGTTGAAGGGGCAAGCTATGGCTACACCTTC. Translation: CSVEGASYGYTF. Full variable domain (remainder filled in from reference TRBV29-1 and TRBJ1-2): SAVISQKPSRDICQRGTSLTIQCQVDSQVTMMFWYRQQPGQSLTLIATANQGSEATYESGFVIDKFPISRPNLTFSTLTVSNMSPEDSSIYLCSVEGASYGYTFGSGTRLTVV.

This clonotype was counted at least ten times. The V gene is TRBV5-5, the J gene TRBJ2-1, with 8 nucleotides matching TRBD2. The trim removed 4 bases at V and 9 bases at J, leaving 12 bases unmatched. The CDR3 contains 15 residues. Germline V lookup: CDR1 SGHKS, CDR2 YYEKEE (reference sequence). CDR3 amino acids: CASSPGLVRMAEQFF. The CDR3 DNA is TGTGCCAGCAGCCCGGGACTAGTGCGCATGGCTGAGCAGTTCTTC.